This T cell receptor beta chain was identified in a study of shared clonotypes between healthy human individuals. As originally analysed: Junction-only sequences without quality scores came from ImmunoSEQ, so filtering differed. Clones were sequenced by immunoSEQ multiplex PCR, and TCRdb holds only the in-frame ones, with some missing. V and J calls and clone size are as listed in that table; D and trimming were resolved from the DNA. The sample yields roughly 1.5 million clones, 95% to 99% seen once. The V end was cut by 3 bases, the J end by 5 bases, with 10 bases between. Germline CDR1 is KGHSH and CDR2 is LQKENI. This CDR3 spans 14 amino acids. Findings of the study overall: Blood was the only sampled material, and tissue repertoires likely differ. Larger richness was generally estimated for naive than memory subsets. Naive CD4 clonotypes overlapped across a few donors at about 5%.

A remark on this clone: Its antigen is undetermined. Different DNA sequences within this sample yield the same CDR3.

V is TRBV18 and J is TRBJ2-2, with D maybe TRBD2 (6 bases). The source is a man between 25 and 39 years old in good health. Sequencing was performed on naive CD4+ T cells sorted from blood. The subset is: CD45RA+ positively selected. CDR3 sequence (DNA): TGTGCCAGCTCACCGGGGACTTTTACCGGGGAGCTGTTTTTT. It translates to CASSPGTFTGELFF.